The 28 T cell receptor beta chains reported below all come from one sample, sequenced in a study of blood T cell repertoires in COVID-19. Method: immunoSEQ multiplex PCR; TCRdb's copy keeps in-frame clones and lacks some. The table records more than 200,000 clones, about nine tenths of them present only once. Input material: peripheral blood. The receptors here all came from a man between 45 and 60 years old with acute or convalescent COVID-19.

The V gene is TRBV7-2, the J gene TRBJ2-5; 7 nucleotides align to TRBD1. Germline lookup yields CDR1 SGHTA and CDR2 FQGNSA. V lost 1 base to trimming and J lost 1 base; unmatched junction nucleotides: 6. The CDR3 contains 16 residues. The CDR3 sequence is CASSLDFRDSQETQYF. CDR3 sequence (DNA): TGTGCCAGCAGCTTAGACTTTAGGGACAGCCAAGAGACCCAGTACTTC.

The rearrangement links TRBV14 to TRBJ1-2; D might be TRBD1 (5 bases). Deletions cut 1 base from V and 8 bases from J, with 11 bases between. CDR3 length: 13 amino acids. CDR1 and CDR2 (germline): SGHDN, FVKESK. For the CDR3, the DNA is TGTGCCAGCAGCCAAGCGTTAAACAGGGGCTACACCTTC. Encoded protein: CASSQALNRGYTF.

This rearrangement joins TRBV5-4 to TRBJ1-1; D is possibly TRBD1 (5 bases). Per the germline V gene, CDR1 is SGHNT and CDR2 is YYREEE (reference sequence). V shed 4 bases and J shed 0 bases, with 16 bases lying between them. CDR3 length equals 16 residues. This CDR3 is CASSPSGQGVNTEAFF. The CDR3 bases are TGTGCCAGCAGCCCCTCGGGCCAGGGTGTGAACACTGAAGCTTTCTTT.

The gene calls are TRBV5-8 and TRBJ2-1, with 9 bases aligning to TRBD1. Germline CDR1 and CDR2: SGHTS and YDEGEE. Trimming removed 4 bases from V and 7 bases from J; junction bases left unmatched: 9. The CDR3 covers 15 residues. This chain's CDR3 is CASSLDRGSGNEQFF. The CDR3 DNA sequence: TGTGCCAGCAGCCTGGACAGGGGATCTGGGAATGAGCAGTTCTTC.

The chain couples TRBV10-2 to TRBJ1-6; D may be TRBD1 (6 bases). The CDR3 contains 14 residues. V lost 6 bases and J lost 10, with 16 bases in between. Germline lookup yields CDR1 WSHSY and CDR2 SAAADI. In nucleotides, the CDR3 is TGCGCCAGCAGCAAACAGGGAGATGAATCACCCCTCCACTTT. This encodes CASSKQGDESPLHF.

This chain links TRBV18 with TRBJ1-6, with TRBD1 identical over 8 bases. The CDR3 extends over 16 amino acids. The J segment lost 3 bases and the V segment lost 7 bases, leaving 8 bases of the junction unmatched. Germline loops: CDR1 KGHSH, CDR2 LQKENI. CDR3 loop: CASLPGTGVYNSPLHF. The CDR3 DNA sequence: TGTGCCAGCTTACCCGGGACAGGCGTCTATAATTCACCCCTCCACTTT.

This clone was counted between two and nine times. This chain joins TRBV3-1 (or the pseudogene TRBV3-2) and TRBJ1-5; D remains unclear. The CDR3 is 13 amino acids. V was trimmed by 0 bases and J by 6 bases, leaving 6 bases between them. The germline V gene encodes CDR1 LGHDT and CDR2 YNNKEL (reference sequence). In DNA form, the CDR3 reads TGTGCCAGCAGCCAAGATGGAGCTCAGCCCCAGCATTTT. Translated: CASSQDGAQPQHF.

The chain has TRBV3-1 (or the pseudogene TRBV3-2) and TRBJ2-7; 9 bases fit TRBD1. This CDR3 is built from 15 residues. Germline assignment: CDR1 LGHDT and CDR2 YNNKEL (reference sequence). Trimming at V came to 4 bases and at J to 4 bases, leaving 8 bases not matched to a gene. DNA of the CDR3: TGTGCCAGCAGCCGAGGACCGGGACAGGGTTACGAGCAGTACTTC. It yields the protein CASSRGPGQGYEQYF.

V is TRBV2 and J is TRBJ1-5; 7 bases agree with TRBD1. J lost 5 bases, V lost 7 bases, and 5 bases had no gene match. The CDR3 has 13 residues. Per the germline V gene, CDR1 is SNHLY and CDR2 is FYNNEI. The CDR3 DNA follows: TGTGCCAGCATCAGGGACAGTGATCAGCCCCAGCATTTT. Encoded protein: CASIRDSDQPQHF.

CDR3 loop: CASSEGTGSYEQYF. In nucleotides, the CDR3 is TGCGCCAGCAGTGAGGGGACAGGTTCCTACGAGCAGTACTTC. The chain links TRBV10-1 to TRBJ2-7, with 8 bases lining up with TRBD1. V gave up 2 bases and J gave up 1 base; unmatched junction bases: 1. CDR3 length: 14 residues. Germline assignment: CDR1 WNHNN and CDR2 SYGVQD (reference sequence).

The table lists this clone with a count of one. The chain links TRBV25-1 to TRBJ1-4, with 8 bases lining up with TRBD1. The CDR3 covers 15 residues. Germline loops: CDR1 MGHDK, CDR2 SYGVNS. The trim removed 5 bases at V and 5 bases at J, leaving 7 bases unmatched. The CDR3 loop is CASSRRTGPNEKLFF. CDR3 DNA sequence: TGTGCCAGCAGTCGCCGGACAGGGCCAAATGAAAAACTGTTTTTT. Together with reference TRBV25-1 and TRBJ1-4, the CDR3 gives the full variable domain: EADIYQTPRYLVIGTGKKITLECSQTMGHDKMYWYQQDPGMELHLIHYSYGVNSTEKGDLSSESTVSRIRTEHFPLTLESARPSHTSQYLCASSRRTGPNEKLFFGSGTQLSVL.

The gene calls are TRBV6-2 or TRBV6-3 and TRBJ2-1; 11 bases fit TRBD2. Unmatched junction bases numbered 4, after V lost 2 bases and J lost 4 bases. CDR1 and CDR2 (germline): MNHEY, SVGEGT. The CDR3 consists of 16 residues. The CDR3 region has the DNA TGTGCCAGCAGTTACCCACGACTAGCGGGGTACAATGAGCAGTTCTTC. Its protein product is CASSYPRLAGYNEQFF.

V usage is TRBV29-1 and J usage is TRBJ2-1; D is undetermined. Trimming removed 3 bases at V and 4 bases at J, with 13 bases between. Germline CDR1 and CDR2: SQVTM and ANQGSEA. The CDR3 has 14 residues. The DNA of the CDR3 is TGCAGCGTTGACCCAGGTTCCCTTTACAATGAGCAGTTCTTC. Its translation: CSVDPGSLYNEQFF.

The count of this clone is one. The CDR3: CASTPGQGAYEQYF. CDR3 DNA: TGTGCCAGCACCCCGGGACAGGGGGCCTACGAGCAGTACTTC. This rearrangement joins TRBV7-2 to TRBJ2-7, with 11 positions matching TRBD1. V was clipped by 7 bases and J by 2 bases; unmatched bases: 4. The germline V gene has CDR1 SGHTA and CDR2 FQGNSA. This CDR3 spans 14 amino acids.

This clone was found once. J is TRBJ1-1 and V is TRBV5-1; 9 nucleotides agree with TRBD1. Germline assignment: CDR1 SGHRS and CDR2 YFSETQ. The CDR3 has 13 residues. Trimming took 5 bases from V and 1 from J; bases not matched to a gene: 0. This chain's CDR3 is CASRQGANTEAFF. The CDR3 bases are TGCGCCAGCAGACAGGGGGCGAACACTGAAGCTTTCTTT.

This chain connects TRBV19 to TRBJ1-2, with D tentatively TRBD1 (5 bases). CDR1 and CDR2 (germline): LNHDA, SQIVND (reference sequence). CDR3 length equals 14 residues. The germline V and J ends were trimmed by 10 bases and 3 bases, with 18 bases remaining between them. CDR3 coding DNA: TGTGCCACCGACGCTGGGGCTTCGGACTATGGCTACACCTTC. Its translation: CATDAGASDYGYTF.

The genes are TRBV9 and TRBJ2-1; a weak D match, TRBD2 (7 bases). The CDR3 covers 15 residues. V shed 3 bases and J shed 7 bases, with 17 bases lying between them. Germline V gene lookup returns CDR1 SGDLS and CDR2 YYNGEE. In nucleotides, the CDR3 is TGTGCCAGCAGCGCGATCCTGGGGGGGACAAATGAGCAGTTCTTC. Residues: CASSAILGGTNEQFF.

The chain combines TRBV18 with TRBJ2-2; D might be TRBD1 (5 bases). This CDR3 contains 16 residues. CDR1 and CDR2 (germline): KGHSH, LQKENI. With 3 bases removed from V and 3 bases from J, the gap between germline ends came to 14 bases. As DNA, the CDR3 is TGTGCCAGCTCACCGATAGTGGCCAGGGACACCGGGGAGCTGTTTTTT. It encodes CASSPIVARDTGELFF.

The genes are TRBV5-4 and TRBJ2-3; the D gene is possibly TRBD2 (6 bases). The CDR3 has 14 amino acids. Trimming took 4 bases from V and 4 from J, leaving 13 bases between them. The germline V gene has CDR1 SGHNT and CDR2 YYREEE (reference sequence). Written as DNA, the CDR3 is TGTGCCAGCAGCGGAAGACTAGGGCCAGATACGCAGTATTTT. Translating it yields CASSGRLGPDTQYF.

This rearrangement joins TRBV5-1 to TRBJ1-2; D not certain. V was pared by 1 base and J by 8 bases, with 18 bases between. The CDR3 has 15 amino acids. The V gene's germline CDR1 is SGHRS and CDR2 YFSETQ. The CDR3 reads CASSLNVQSPGGYTF. The CDR3 region has the DNA TGCGCCAGCAGCTTGAACGTTCAGTCCCCGGGGGGCTACACCTTC.

The chain links TRBV2 to TRBJ2-7; 7 bases are a match to TRBD1. V shed 11 bases, J shed 0 bases, and the junction held 19 bases outside the gene matches. This CDR3 spans 17 amino acids. In germline, CDR1 is SNHLY, CDR2 FYNNEI. CDR3 DNA: TGTGCCTCACAGGGGATTAGGTGGGGGACGGCCTCCTACGAGCAGTACTTC. This encodes CASQGIRWGTASYEQYF.

The chain couples TRBV18 to TRBJ1-1; 8 nucleotides agree with TRBD1. There are 16 residues in the CDR3. Looked up from germline, CDR1 is KGHSH and CDR2 is LQKENI. V shed 2 bases, J shed 7 bases, and the junction held 12 bases outside the gene matches. The DNA of the CDR3 is TGTGCCAGCTCACCAACCGTCCGAGACAGGGGAAATGAAGCTTTCTTT. Its translation: CASSPTVRDRGNEAFF.

The chain links TRBV12-5 to TRBJ1-1, with D possibly matching TRBD1 (5 bases). Germline-derived CDR1 and CDR2 are LGHNT and FRNRAP. The CDR3 spans 13 residues. The ends were cut back, 0 bases at V and 4 bases at J, with 6 bases in the middle. The CDR3 nucleotides read TGTGCTAGTGGTTTGGTCGGGGGCACTGAAGCTTTCTTT. It is translated as CASGLVGGTEAFF.

Comments on this clone: The junction does not match germline at one end; this may be a read error. The chain carries TRBV5-6 and TRBJ2-5, with 7 bases aligning to TRBD1. CDR1 is SGHDT and CDR2 is YYEEEE in the germline V gene. The CDR3 contains 11 residues. DNA of the CDR3: TGTGCCAGCAGCGCCGGGACCGGACAGGACTTC. The encoded protein is CASSAGTGQDF.

The chain couples TRBV19 to TRBJ2-7; a weak D match, TRBD2 (6 bases). This CDR3 contains 13 residues. Trimming pared 8 bases from V and 2 bases from J, leaving 13 bases between. The germline V gene has CDR1 LNHDA and CDR2 SQIVND (reference sequence). The DNA for the CDR3 is TGTGCCAGTGGGGATTGGGGGGCCTACGAGCAGTACTTC. Translated: CASGDWGAYEQYF.

The V call is TRBV2, the J call TRBJ2-1; a weak D match, TRBD1 (6 bases). The CDR3 totals 15 residues. Deletions cut 4 bases from V and 3 bases from J, with 13 bases between. Germline CDR1 is SNHLY and CDR2 is FYNNEI. The CDR3 coding sequence is TGTGCCAGCAGTGCCCAAGGACAGTACTACAATGAGCAGTTCTTC. This gives the protein CASSAQGQYYNEQFF.

The sample holds a few counts of this clone. The chain joins TRBV6-5 to TRBJ1-2; 7 nucleotides line up with TRBD1. V was clipped by 3 bases and J by 2 bases; unmatched bases: 3. Germline V gene lookup returns CDR1 MNHEY and CDR2 SVGAGI. CDR3 length: 14 amino acids. The CDR3 DNA sequence: TGTGCCAGCAGTTATTCACAGGGGAACTATGGCTACACCTTC. As protein: CASSYSQGNYGYTF.

This chain joins TRBV28 and TRBJ1-2; D gene unclear. V shed 3 bases and J shed 6 bases, with 8 bases lying between them. The CDR3 consists of 12 residues. The V gene's germline CDR1 is MDHEN and CDR2 SYDVKM. CDR3 in DNA: TGTGCCAGCAGTTTGCGGATGGATGGCTACACCTTC. It yields the protein CASSLRMDGYTF.